Listed below are T cell receptor beta chains from one sample, sequenced in a study of T-cell reconstitution after alpha-beta-depleted transplantation in children. TCRdb re-derived calls from the PCR reads in MiXCR, one entry per CDR3 protein. The sample shows 480,000 or so distinct CDR3 sequences, about 10% of them seen only once. Specimen: PBMCs, collected before TCRalphabeta/CD19-depleted stem cell transplant. The origin of the receptors is a child aged 2-9 years with inherited bone marrow failure, due to receive a stem cell transplant. Both conserved end residues are part of each CDR3. A D gene is named only where the DNA matches it firmly. Rows give clone size only sometimes, using once, few, many, or a class for an expanded clone.

v_call,d_call,j_call,clone_size,cdr3_aa,cdr3_nt
TRBV5-4,NA,TRBJ1-1,NA,CASSFGLLNTEAFF,TGTGCCAGCAGCTTTGGGCTCCTGAACACTGAAGCTTTCTTT
TRBV6-6,NA,TRBJ2-7,NA,CASSLGGTRYF,TGTGCCAGCAGTCTAGGCGGGACAAGGTACTTC
TRBV5-5,NA,TRBJ1-1,few,CASSLVPWGTEAFF,TGTGCCAGCAGCTTGGTACCATGGGGCACTGAAGCTTTCTTT
TRBV29-1,TRBD1,TRBJ2-7,many,CSLKGTDSYEQYF,TGCAGCCTAAAAGGGACAGACTCCTACGAGCAGTACTTC
TRBV19,NA,TRBJ2-1,NA,CASSIAAGNEQFF,TGTGCCAGTAGTATAGCTGCGGGCAATGAGCAGTTCTTC
TRBV20-1,NA,TRBJ1-2,many,CSANENYGYTF,TGCAGTGCTAACGAAAACTATGGCTACACCTTC
TRBV5-1,NA,TRBJ1-5,few,CASSLDPILNQPQHF,TGCGCCAGCAGCTTGGACCCGATCCTCAATCAGCCCCAGCATTTT
TRBV12-3/TRBV12-4,NA,TRBJ2-5,few,CASNRGLIETQYF,TGTGCCAGCAATCGGGGGCTAATAGAGACCCAGTACTTC
TRBV20-1,NA,TRBJ1-5,many,CSARDGNQPQHF,TGCAGCGCCCGGGACGGCAATCAGCCCCAGCATTTT
TRBV6-2/TRBV6-3,TRBD1,TRBJ2-7,many,CASSYGTGLLREQYF,TGTGCCAGCAGTTACGGGACAGGGCTCCTTCGCGAGCAGTACTTC
TRBV4-3,NA,TRBJ2-1,NA,CASSQAPSDLPEPFF,TGCGCCAGCAGCCAAGCCCCATCGGACCTGCCCGAGCCTTTCTTC
TRBV12-3/TRBV12-4,NA,TRBJ2-7,many,CASSKQGTYEQYF,TGTGCCAGCAGTAAACAAGGAACCTACGAGCAGTACTTC
TRBV12-3/TRBV12-4,NA,TRBJ1-1,many,CASSTRTGYTEAFF,TGTGCCAGCAGTACGAGGACGGGATACACTGAAGCTTTCTTT
TRBV9,TRBD2,TRBJ2-3,few,CASSATSSDTQYF,TGTGCCAGCAGCGCGACTAGCTCAGATACGCAGTATTTT
TRBV19,NA,TRBJ2-1,many,CASSNFNEQFF,TGTGCCAGTAGTAACTTCAATGAGCAGTTCTTC
TRBV7-2,TRBD1,TRBJ1-5,many,CASSYGTGRQPQHF,TGTGCCAGCAGCTACGGGACAGGGAGGCAGCCCCAGCATTTT
TRBV20-1,TRBD1,TRBJ1-2,few,CSGSGQVTLSDGYTF,TGCAGTGGCTCCGGACAGGTTACATTGTCGGATGGCTACACCTTC
TRBV9,NA,TRBJ2-7,many,CASSVGTSIEEQYF,TGTGCCAGCAGCGTGGGGACCTCCATTGAAGAGCAGTACTTC
TRBV29-1,TRBD2,TRBJ2-5,NA,CSVGLAGEGETQYF,TGCAGCGTAGGACTAGCGGGAGAAGGGGAGACCCAGTACTTC
TRBV6-2/TRBV6-3,TRBD1,TRBJ2-1,many,CASSYRTGGLYNEQFF,TGTGCCAGCAGTTACAGGACAGGGGGTCTCTACAATGAGCAGTTCTTC
TRBV29-1,TRBD2,TRBJ2-7,many,CSVKAGGLKKRTYEQYF,TGCAGCGTGAAAGCGGGAGGGTTAAAAAAACGCACCTACGAGCAGTACTTC
TRBV29-1,NA,TRBJ2-5,many,CSVEDGGDETQYF,TGCAGCGTTGAAGATGGCGGGGACGAGACCCAGTACTTC
TRBV12-3/TRBV12-4,TRBD2,TRBJ2-1,many,CASSEDMTSGIYNEQFF,TGTGCCAGCAGTGAAGATATGACTAGCGGGATCTACAATGAGCAGTTCTTC
TRBV12-3/TRBV12-4,NA,TRBJ2-1,many,CASSLSTLREQFF,TGTGCCAGCAGTTTAAGTACACTTCGTGAGCAGTTCTTC
TRBV20-1,TRBD2,TRBJ2-7,many,CSARRTSGSGTYEQYF,TGCAGTGCTAGAAGGACTAGCGGGAGTGGAACCTACGAGCAGTACTTC
TRBV7-2,NA,TRBJ2-7,many,CASSKLGPYEQYF,TGTGCCAGCAGCAAACTGGGGCCCTACGAGCAGTACTTC
TRBV7-9,TRBD1,TRBJ1-2,many,CASSLWDRDQYRGGYTF,TGTGCCAGCAGCCTATGGGACAGGGACCAGTATCGGGGTGGCTACACCTTC
TRBV2,NA,TRBJ2-3,many,CASSQGLSTDTQYF,TGTGCCAGCAGCCAGGGCCTCAGCACAGATACGCAGTATTTT
TRBV20-1,NA,TRBJ2-2,many,CSAKRQDNTGELFF,TGCAGTGCCAAGAGACAGGATAACACCGGGGAGCTGTTTTTT
TRBV27,NA,TRBJ1-6,many,CASSPYNSPLHF,TGTGCCAGCAGTCCGTATAATTCACCCCTCCACTTT
TRBV6-5,NA,TRBJ2-7,NA,CASSSHGGSYEQYF,TGTGCCAGCAGTTCTCACGGAGGTAGCTACGAGCAGTACTTC
TRBV3-1,NA,TRBJ2-2,many,CASSQVRSNTGELFF,TGTGCCAGCAGCCAGGTTCGGTCGAACACCGGGGAGCTGTTTTTT
TRBV7-6,NA,TRBJ2-1,many,CASSPDYRSYNEQFF,TGTGCCAGCAGCCCGGACTACCGCTCCTACAATGAGCAGTTCTTC
TRBV7-9,NA,TRBJ1-1,many,CASSAFVGVENTEAFF,TGTGCCAGCAGCGCCTTCGTGGGGGTGGAGAACACTGAAGCTTTCTTT
TRBV5-1,NA,TRBJ1-2,many,CASSLDGGSNYGYTF,TGCGCCAGCAGCTTGGATGGCGGGTCGAACTATGGCTACACCTTC
TRBV25-1,NA,TRBJ2-2,many,CASREGQRNTGELFF,TGTGCCAGCAGGGAAGGACAGAGGAACACCGGGGAGCTGTTTTTT
TRBV20-1,TRBD2,TRBJ2-1,few,CSARIRLAGVYNEQFF,TGCAGTGCTAGAATTCGACTAGCGGGAGTTTACAATGAGCAGTTCTTC
TRBV5-1,NA,TRBJ1-1,many,CASSLAGADEAFF,TGCGCCAGCAGCTTGGCGGGGGCCGATGAAGCTTTCTTT
TRBV4-3,NA,TRBJ2-7,many,CASSPEDSYEQYF,TGCGCCAGCAGCCCAGAAGACTCCTACGAGCAGTACTTC
TRBV11-2,NA,TRBJ1-2,many,CASSPRDSRGYGYTF,TGTGCCAGCAGCCCCAGGGATTCGAGGGGCTATGGCTACACCTTC
TRBV19,NA,TRBJ1-1,many,CASVSRGGTEAFF,TGTGCCAGTGTTTCACGGGGGGGAACTGAAGCTTTCTTT
TRBV5-1,NA,TRBJ2-1,NA,CASSLEGRYNEQFF,TGCGCCAGCAGCTTGGAAGGGAGGTACAATGAGCAGTTCTTC
TRBV27,NA,TRBJ2-1,many,CASSLDQNEQFF,TGTGCCAGCAGTTTAGACCAAAATGAGCAGTTCTTC
TRBV24-1,NA,TRBJ2-1,NA,CATSDPGAGSYNEQFF,TGTGCCACCAGTGACCCAGGGGCAGGGTCCTACAATGAGCAGTTCTTC
TRBV4-1,NA,TRBJ2-3,NA,CASSPHGVGTDTQYF,TGCGCCAGCAGCCCGCACGGTGTTGGTACAGATACGCAGTATTTT
TRBV2,NA,TRBJ2-3,many,CASSAGLLISTDTQYF,TGTGCCAGCAGCGCGGGACTCCTTATAAGCACAGATACGCAGTATTTT
TRBV3-1,TRBD2,TRBJ2-1,few,CASSPHAREWGLPYNEQFF,TGTGCCAGCAGCCCCCACGCCAGGGAATGGGGACTACCTTACAATGAGCAGTTCTTC
TRBV5-1,TRBD2,TRBJ2-7,NA,CASSLGWGGESSYEQYF,TGCGCCAGCAGCTTGGGATGGGGGGGAGAGAGCTCCTACGAGCAGTACTTC
TRBV25-1,NA,TRBJ2-3,many,CASSESQAVQFADTQYF,TGTGCCAGCAGTGAATCCCAAGCGGTTCAATTCGCAGATACGCAGTATTTT
TRBV10-1,NA,TRBJ2-7,many,CASSDGQGNHEQYF,TGCGCCAGCAGTGACGGGCAGGGTAACCACGAGCAGTACTTC
TRBV29-1,TRBD1,TRBJ2-1,many,CSVEDPTGSNSYNEQFF,TGCAGCGTTGAAGATCCGACAGGGTCCAACTCCTACAATGAGCAGTTCTTC
TRBV12-3/TRBV12-4,TRBD1,TRBJ1-2,many,CASRGTGLGYTF,TGTGCCAGCAGAGGGACAGGGCTTGGCTACACCTTC
TRBV2,NA,TRBJ2-3,few,CASPAASGTDTQYF,TGTGCCAGCCCGGCGGCCAGTGGTACAGATACGCAGTATTTT
TRBV2,NA,TRBJ1-3,many,CARASDSGNTIYF,TGTGCCAGAGCCTCCGACTCTGGAAACACCATATATTTT
TRBV7-8,NA,TRBJ2-1,NA,CAIALSTGATSYNEQFF,TGTGCCATCGCCTTAAGTACGGGGGCTACCTCCTACAATGAGCAGTTCTTC
TRBV10-1,NA,TRBJ2-7,many,CASSWHEQYF,TGCGCCAGCAGCTGGCACGAGCAGTACTTC
TRBV3-1,NA,TRBJ2-5,NA,CAICFRVGWGQEGQETQYF,TGTGCCATCTGTTTTCGGGTGGGGTGGGGCCAGGAGGGCCAAGAGACCCAGTACTTC
TRBV6-1,NA,TRBJ2-7,many,CASSGLEYF,TGTGCCAGCTCGGGGTTGGAGTACTTC
TRBV24-1,NA,TRBJ1-2,few,CATSDTTADYGYTF,TGTGCCACCAGTGACACGACAGCAGACTATGGCTACACCTTC